Shown below are 29 T cell receptor beta chains from a single sample sequenced in a study of tumor and adjacent non-tumor tissue in lung cancer. No cell sorting was done before RNA was extracted from the tissue. This non-tumor lung sample came from over 3 cm beyond the tumor edge. The library came from three nested PCR rounds adapted from ARM-PCR protocols. TCRdb reprocessed the multiplex PCR reads via MiXCR and lists one record per CDR3 protein. This sample has 90,000 to 120,000 distinct CDR3 sequences, with roughly two thirds found just once. The specimen sequenced was distant non-tumor lung tissue. These receptors all come from a man younger than 40 with non-small cell lung cancer.

This chain uses TRBV14 with TRBJ2-7; weak D call: TRBD1 (5 bases). Germline CDR1 reads SGHDN; CDR2 reads FVKESK. V was trimmed by 5 bases and J by 6 bases, leaving 14 bases between them. The CDR3 is 13 residues long. This CDR3 is CASSSQQGSEQYF. Here the CDR3 DNA reads TGTGCCAGCAGCTCACAGCAGGGTAGCGAGCAGTACTTC.

Only one count was recorded for this clonotype. This chain joins TRBV11-2 and TRBJ2-7; D not certain. This CDR3 is built from 13 residues. V lost 6 bases and J 4 bases, leaving 13 bases between the germline ends. The germline gives CDR1 SGHAT, CDR2 FQNNGV. The CDR3 nucleotides are TGTGCCAGCAGTTTATCTTCGATATACGAGCAGTACTTC. It specifies CASSLSSIYEQYF.

Comments on this clonotype: At one of its ends the junction is not consistent with the germline gene, which may arise from a read error. This chain connects TRBV30 to TRBJ1-1; D unresolved. The CDR3 is 15 residues long. The V gene's germline CDR1 is GTSNPN and CDR2 SVGIG (reference sequence). The CDR3 nucleotides are TGTGTCTGGAGGATGATAGGTTTCACGAACACTGAAGCTTTCTTT. Amino acids: CVWRMIGFTNTEAFF.

Regarding this clonotype: One base away lies a much larger clone, so this may be a sequencing read error. Because it lacks the conserved phenylalanine or tryptophan at the end, this CDR3 is likely a read error. This sequence joins TRBV6-2 or TRBV6-3 and TRBJ2-5; no firm D call. The V gene lost 6 bases and the J gene lost 5 bases, with 16 bases spanning the gap. The CDR3 is 14 residues long. Germline V lookup: CDR1 MNHEY, CDR2 SVGEGT. The chain's CDR3 is CASRGSAGRETQYL. The DNA for the CDR3 is TGTGCCAGCAGAGGGTCAGCTGGCAGGGAGACCCAGTACTTA.

About this clonotype: This may be a read error, as it is one base from a much larger clone. The chain joins TRBV5-4 to TRBJ1-2, with 7 bases fitting TRBD1. From germline, CDR1 is SGHNT and CDR2 YYREEE (reference sequence). The CDR3 spans 15 residues. The junction had 12 bases not matched to a gene; V was cut back by 6 bases and J by 4 bases. The CDR3, as DNA: TGTGCCAGCATAACTTACAGGGGCGCCATCTATGGCTACACCTTC. Residues: CASITYRGAIYGYTF.

The chain is built from TRBV11-2 and TRBJ2-2; 11 bases fit TRBD2. Germline V gene lookup returns CDR1 SGHAT and CDR2 FQNNGV. CDR3 length: 16 residues. The V gene end was trimmed by 1 base and the J gene end by 5 bases; junction bases not matched to a gene: 3. CDR3 sequence (DNA): TGTGCCAGCAGCTTAGTAGCGGGAGGGAGGACCGGGGAGCTGTTTTTT. Translated: CASSLVAGGRTGELFF. Together with reference TRBV11-2 and TRBJ2-2, the CDR3 gives the full variable domain: EAGVAQSPRYKIIEKRQSVAFWCNPISGHATLYWYQQILGQGPKLLIQFQNNGVVDDSQLPKDRFSAERLKGVDSTLKIQPAKLEDSAVYLCASSLVAGGRTGELFFGEGSRLTVL.

The chain uses TRBV20-1 and TRBJ1-5; 7 bases match TRBD1. CDR1 and CDR2 (germline): DFQATT, SNEGSKA (reference sequence). Trimming cost V 7 bases and J 1 base; bases outside gene matches: 13. The CDR3 sequence is 16 residues long. CDR3 in DNA: TGCAGTGTTTGGAGACAGGGTTTCGCGAGCAATCAGCCCCAGCATTTT. This encodes CSVWRQGFASNQPQHF.

Remarks on this clonotype: A much larger clone differs by one base, so this may be a read error. The CDR3 region has the DNA TGTGCCAGCGGCCGGAGGAGGGTTCCCCAAGAGACCCAGTACTTC. It codes for CASGRRRVPQETQYF. The J gene is TRBJ2-5, the V gene TRBV6-1; possible D gene TRBD2, 6 bases. V was shortened by 8 bases and J by 1 base, with 17 bases between the two germline ends. Germline V gives CDR1 MNHNS, CDR2 SASEGT. This CDR3 spans 15 amino acids.

A word on this clonotype: The junction and the germline gene differ at one end; a read error may be behind it. J is TRBJ2-7 and V is TRBV11-1; 7 bases match TRBD2. The CDR3 runs 14 residues. CDR1 SGHAT and CDR2 FQDESV come from the germline V gene (reference sequence). The CDR3 DNA sequence: TGTGCCAGCGGCTTGGGAGGGACTACCTACGAGCACTACTTC. Translation: CASGLGGTTYEHYF.

For this clonotype: At one end, the junction sequence differs from germline, possibly due to a read error. The gene calls are TRBV20-1 and TRBJ2-1; TRBD2 agrees at 11 bases. The CDR3 loop spans 15 amino acids. Germline assignment: CDR1 DFQATT and CDR2 SNEGSKA (reference sequence). The CDR3 nucleotides are TGCAGTGCCAGGATGACTAGCGGGGTTATCGATGAGGAGTTCTTC. The encoded protein is CSARMTSGVIDEEFF.

A word on this clonotype: A much larger clone differs by one base, so this may be a read error. CDR3 sequence: CAISTGTANTEAFF. CDR3 DNA: TGTGCCATCAGTACAGGGACAGCGAACACTGAAGCTTTCTTT. The rearrangement links TRBV10-3 to TRBJ1-1; 7 bases are a match to TRBD1. V trimming: 5 bases; J trimming: 1 base; junction bases outside the gene matches: 4. The CDR3 has 14 amino acids. Germline V lookup: CDR1 ENHRY, CDR2 SYGVKD.

A few counts support this clonotype. A much larger clone lies one base from this, so it may be a read error. The rearrangement links TRBV12-3 or TRBV12-4 to TRBJ2-1, with a possible D match to TRBD2 (6 bases). Trimming cost V 5 bases and J 9 bases, with 17 bases left between them. The CDR3 loop spans 14 amino acids. CDR3 loop: CASSLLSGRREQFF. In nucleotides, the CDR3 is TGTGCCAGCAGTCTTTTGTCAGGGAGGCGTGAGCAGTTCTTC.

The V and J genes are TRBV5-4 and TRBJ2-7; 8 bases match TRBD2. This CDR3 has 15 residues. Germline V gene sequence: CDR1 SGHNT, CDR2 YYREEE (reference sequence). The V gene end was trimmed by 0 bases and the J gene end by 12 bases; junction bases not matched to a gene: 14. DNA of the CDR3: TGTGCCAGCAGCTTGGTTGGGACTAGGGTGGCAAAGCGGTACTTC. It encodes CASSLVGTRVAKRYF.

The rearrangement joins TRBV7-9 to TRBJ1-2, with unresolved D. Deletions cut 5 bases from V and 13 bases from J, with 23 bases between. CDR3 length equals 14 residues. CDR1 is SEHNR, CDR2 FQNEAQ, per germline (reference sequence). CDR3 DNA sequence: TGTGCCAGCAGCCAAATAATGGAGAACTATGACTGCACCTTC. Translated: CASSQIMENYDCTF.

The rearrangement links TRBV20-1 to TRBJ2-7, with a possible D match to TRBD2 (6 bases). V lost 5 bases, J lost 0 bases, and 17 bases lay in between. The V gene's germline CDR1 is DFQATT and CDR2 SNEGSKA (reference sequence). The CDR3 covers 15 residues. CDR3 protein: CSAGVGDLSSYEQYF. The CDR3, as DNA: TGCAGTGCTGGGGTAGGGGACTTAAGCTCCTACGAGCAGTACTTC.

The CDR3 sequence is CAISSPGRELFF. In nucleotides, the CDR3 is TGTGCCATCAGTAGTCCGGGCAGGGAGCTGTTTTTT. This chain joins TRBV10-3 and TRBJ2-2; D ambiguous. This CDR3 has 12 residues. The ends were cut back, 5 bases at V and 9 bases at J, with 10 bases in the middle. Germline-derived CDR1 and CDR2 are ENHRY and SYGVKD.

For this clonotype: A read error may account for a junction end that differs from germline. The J gene is TRBJ2-2, the V gene TRBV20-1; D could derive from TRBD1 or TRBD2 (5 bases each). The CDR3 is 15 residues long. CDR1 DFQATT and CDR2 SNEGSKA come from the germline V gene (reference sequence). In DNA, the CDR3 is TGCAGTGTTTCCGAGGGGAGTAGCGCATCCGGGGATCTGTTTTTT. It translates to CSVSEGSSASGDLFF.

On this clonotype itself: One end of the junction fails to match germline, which may point to a read error. The J gene is TRBJ2-3, the V gene TRBV29-1; 7 bases map to TRBD1. This CDR3 has 14 residues. In germline, CDR1 is SQVTM, CDR2 ANQGSEA. The CDR3 DNA reads as TGCGGCGTTGACAGGGACAAGGGCCCAGATACGCAGTATTTT. It codes for CGVDRDKGPDTQYF.

Of note for this clonotype: Sequence at one end of the junction differs from germline and may be a read error. V gene TRBV29-1 combines with J gene TRBJ1-2, with 8 bases that match TRBD1. This CDR3 is built from 14 residues. CDR1 SQVTM and CDR2 ANQGSEA come from the germline V gene. CDR3 in amino acids: CSVDAGTGNYGYTF. The CDR3 nucleotides are TGCAGCGTTGATGCCGGGACAGGAAACTATGGATACACCTTC.

To note about this clonotype: It may be a read error: a sequence one base away is much more abundant. CDR3 sequence (DNA): TGTGCCAGAAGTCAGACACAGGGGGCCACTGAAGCTTTCTTT. Residues: CARSQTQGATEAFF. The rearrangement joins TRBV6-2 or TRBV6-3 to TRBJ1-1, with 9 bases that match TRBD1. CDR1 is MNHEY and CDR2 is SVGEGT in the germline V gene. Losses at the gene ends were 9 bases for V and 4 bases for J; bases not matched to a gene: 9. CDR3 size: 14 residues.

Comments on this clonotype: At one of its ends the junction is not consistent with the germline gene, which may arise from a read error. This chain joins TRBV11-2 and TRBJ2-2; TRBD1 aligns across 9 bases. The CDR3 sequence is 16 residues long. Germline CDR1 reads SGHAT; CDR2 reads FQNNGV. For the CDR3, the DNA is TGTGTCAGCAGTGGACGGGACAGGGTGGCCACCGGGGAGCTGTTGTTC. This encodes CVSSGRDRVATGELLF. Supplemented by reference TRBV11-2 and TRBJ2-2, the full variable domain reads EAGVAQSPRYKIIEKRQSVAFWCNPISGHATLYWYQQILGQGPKLLIQFQNNGVVDDSQLPKDRFSAERLKGVDSTLKIQPAKLEDSAVYLCVSSGRDRVATGELLFGEGSRLTVL.

In this sample, this clonotype turned up many times. At one of its ends the junction is not consistent with the germline gene, which may arise from a read error. The chain carries TRBV4-1 and TRBJ2-1; 14 positions agree with TRBD2. Per germline, CDR1 MGHRA and CDR2 YSYEKL. The CDR3 totals 19 residues. The CDR3 sequence is CASSHPGLAGGPGYNEQSF. As DNA, the CDR3 is TGCGCCAGCAGCCACCCCGGACTAGCGGGGGGCCCGGGGTACAATGAGCAGTCCTTC.

On this clonotype: This may stem from a read error, because a much larger clone lies one nucleotide away. This chain uses TRBV5-5 with TRBJ2-5; D perhaps matches TRBD2 (5 bases). Germline V gives CDR1 SGHKS, CDR2 YYEKEE (reference sequence). There are 14 residues in the CDR3. In DNA form, the CDR3 reads TGTACCAGCACCTCAGCTGCTGGCGGGGAGACCCAGTACTTC. Translated: CTSTSAAGGETQYF. Drawing the rest from reference TRBV5-5 and TRBJ2-5, the complete variable domain is DAGVTQSPTHLIKTRGQQVTLRCSPISGHKSVSWYQQVLGQGPQFIFQYYEKEERGRGNFPDRFSARQFPNYSSELNVNALLLGDSALYLCTSTSAAGGETQYFGPGTRLLVL.

This clonotype appeared once. At one boundary the junction diverges from the germline segment, which might be a read error. CDR3 nucleotides: TGCAGCGCAGCGGGGACAGGGGGCTTGTTAGACGAGCACTACTTC. Its protein is CSAAGTGGLLDEHYF. The chain links TRBV20-1 to TRBJ2-7; TRBD1 matches at 12 bases. This CDR3 has 15 amino acids. Germline CDR1 DFQATT, CDR2 SNEGSKA (reference sequence).

A remark on this clonotype: Its ends do not fully match the called genes, so a read error is possible. The rearrangement links TRBV20-1 to TRBJ2-1; D is uncertain. CDR1 is DFQATT and CDR2 is SNEGSKA in the germline V gene (reference sequence). The CDR3 totals 14 residues. DNA for the CDR3: TGCAGCGCTAGAGATGTGAGCTCCTACAATGAGCAGTTCTTC. Residues: CSARDVSSYNEQFF.

Notes on this clonotype: The CDR3 does not end in the conserved phenylalanine or tryptophan, so this is likely a read error. No DNA is shown, since the ends of the CDR3 on it are uncertain; the CDR3 is the one TCRdb lists. This sequence joins TRBV4-3 and TRBJ2-1; TRBD1, as called in the table, went unchecked against the DNA. Germline-derived CDR1 and CDR2 are LGHNA and YSLEER. The CDR3 is 17 amino acids in total, end residues counted. CDR3 in amino acids: CDSSQDPRTGGYNERFL.

As concerns this clonotype: A much larger clone lies one base from this, so it may be a read error. This chain links TRBV12-3 or TRBV12-4 with TRBJ2-2, with D possibly being TRBD2 (6 bases). V lost 6 bases, J lost 3 bases, and 14 bases lay in between. The CDR3 covers 15 residues. The CDR3 sequence: CASSPDYVDTGELFF. CDR3 nucleotides: TGTGCCAGCAGCCCGGACTACGTGGACACCGGGGAGCTGTTTTTT.

Notes on this clonotype: This may arise from a read error, as a much more abundant clone is one base away. The rearrangement links TRBV4-1 to TRBJ1-4, with D hard to call. This CDR3 spans 15 amino acids. Germline loops: CDR1 MGHRA, CDR2 YSYEKL. The CDR3 nucleotides are TGCGCCAGCAGCCAAGTTCAGAGAACTAATGAAATACTGTTTTTT. Translating gives CASSQVQRTNEILFF.

This chain links TRBV7-2 with TRBJ2-1; D not resolved. The CDR3 runs 14 residues. Between the trimmed V and J ends, which lost 2 bases and 8 bases, there was a span of 13 bases. Germline loops: CDR1 SGHTA, CDR2 FQGNSA. CDR3 region: CASSLSEPWDEQFF. The DNA of the CDR3 is TGTGCCAGCAGCTTAAGCGAGCCGTGGGATGAGCAGTTCTTC.